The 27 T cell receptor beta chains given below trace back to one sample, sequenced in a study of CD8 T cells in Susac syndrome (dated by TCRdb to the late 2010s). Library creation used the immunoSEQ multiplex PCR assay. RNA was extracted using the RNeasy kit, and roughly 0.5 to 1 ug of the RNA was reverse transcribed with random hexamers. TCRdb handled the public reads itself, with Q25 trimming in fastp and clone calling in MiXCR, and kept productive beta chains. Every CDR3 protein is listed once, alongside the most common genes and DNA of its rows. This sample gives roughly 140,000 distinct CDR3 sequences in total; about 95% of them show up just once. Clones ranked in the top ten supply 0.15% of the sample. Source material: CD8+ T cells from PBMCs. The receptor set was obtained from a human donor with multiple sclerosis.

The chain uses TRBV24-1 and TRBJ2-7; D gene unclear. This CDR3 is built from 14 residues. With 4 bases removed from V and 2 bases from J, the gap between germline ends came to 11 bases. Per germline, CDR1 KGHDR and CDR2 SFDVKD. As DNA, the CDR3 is TGTGCCACCAGTGACATTGTCCCGGCCTACGAGCAGTACGTC. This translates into CATSDIVPAYEQYV.

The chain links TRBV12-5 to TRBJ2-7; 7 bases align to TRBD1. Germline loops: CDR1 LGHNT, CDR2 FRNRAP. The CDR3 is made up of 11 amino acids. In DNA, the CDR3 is TGTGCCGACAGGGCTAACTACGAGCAGTACGTC. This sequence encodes CADRANYEQYV.

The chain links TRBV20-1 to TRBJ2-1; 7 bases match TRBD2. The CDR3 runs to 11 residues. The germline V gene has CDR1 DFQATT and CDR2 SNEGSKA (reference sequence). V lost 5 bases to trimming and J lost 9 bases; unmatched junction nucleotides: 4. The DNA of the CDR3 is TGCAGTGCTTCCCCTAGCGGTGAGCAGTTCTTC. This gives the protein CSASPSGEQFF.

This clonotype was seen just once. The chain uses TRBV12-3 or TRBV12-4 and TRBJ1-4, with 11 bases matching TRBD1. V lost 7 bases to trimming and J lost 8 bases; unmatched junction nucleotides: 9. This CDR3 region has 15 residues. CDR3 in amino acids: CASIQGQGAGEKLFF. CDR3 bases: TGTGCCAGCATCCAAGGACAGGGGGCCGGAGAAAAACTGTTTTTT.

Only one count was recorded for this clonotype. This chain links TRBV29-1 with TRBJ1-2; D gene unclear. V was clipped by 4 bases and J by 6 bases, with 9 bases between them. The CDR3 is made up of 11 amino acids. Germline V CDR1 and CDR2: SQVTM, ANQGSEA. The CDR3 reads CSVVGRDGYTF. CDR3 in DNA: TGCAGCGTTGTAGGGAGAGATGGCTACACCTTC.

The CDR3 sequence is CATSSHGVGTGELFF. The CDR3 DNA sequence: TGTGCCACCAGCAGTCACGGGGTGGGCACCGGGGAGCTGTTTTTT. The chain links TRBV15 to TRBJ2-2; maybe TRBD2 (5 bases). The CDR3 runs to 15 residues. Trimming removed 3 bases at V and 4 bases at J, with 12 bases between. Germline-derived CDR1 and CDR2 are LNHNV and YYDKDF (reference sequence). Filled out from reference TRBV15 and TRBJ2-2, the complete variable domain reads DAMVIQNPRYQVTQFGKPVTLSCSQTLNHNVMYWYQQKSSQAPKLLFHYYDKDFNNEADTPDNFQSRRPNTSFCFLDIRSPGLGDTAMYLCATSSHGVGTGELFFGEGSRLTVL.

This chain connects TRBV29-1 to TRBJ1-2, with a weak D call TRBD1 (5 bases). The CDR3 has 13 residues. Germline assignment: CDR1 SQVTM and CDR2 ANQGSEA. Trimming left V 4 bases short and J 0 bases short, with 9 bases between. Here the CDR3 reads CSVVADTNYGYTF. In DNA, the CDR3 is TGCAGCGTTGTGGCGGACACTAACTATGGCTACACCTTC.

The CDR3 sequence: CSVDGTLAERSTDTQYF. Written as DNA, the CDR3 is TGCAGCGTTGACGGGACTTTGGCAGAAAGGAGCACAGATACGCAGTATTTT. The gene calls are TRBV29-1 and TRBJ2-3, with a possible D match to TRBD2 (6 bases). CDR3 length: 17 amino acids. Looked up from germline, CDR1 is SQVTM and CDR2 is ANQGSEA. V lost 3 bases, J lost 0 bases, and 19 bases lay in between.

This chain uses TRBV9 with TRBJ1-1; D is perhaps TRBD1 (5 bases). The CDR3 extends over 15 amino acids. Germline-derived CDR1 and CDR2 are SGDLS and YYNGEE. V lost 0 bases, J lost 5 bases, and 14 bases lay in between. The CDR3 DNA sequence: TGTGCCAGCAGCGTAGTGCAGGGTGGAGGAACTGAAGCTTTCTTT. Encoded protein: CASSVVQGGGTEAFF.

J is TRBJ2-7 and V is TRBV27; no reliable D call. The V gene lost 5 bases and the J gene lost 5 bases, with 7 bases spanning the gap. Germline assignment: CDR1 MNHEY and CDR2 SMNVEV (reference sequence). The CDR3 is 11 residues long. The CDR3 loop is CASSIGNEQYF. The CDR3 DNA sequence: TGTGCCAGCAGTATCGGAAACGAGCAGTACTTC.

For the CDR3, the DNA is TGTGCCAGCAGCGTAGGCGGGTTCTACAATGAGCAGTTCTTC. It yields the protein CASSVGGFYNEQFF. This chain uses TRBV9 with TRBJ2-1; D is possibly TRBD2 (5 bases). The germline V gene encodes CDR1 SGDLS and CDR2 YYNGEE. Trimming removed 0 bases from V and 3 bases from J, with 7 bases in between. The CDR3 is made up of 14 amino acids.

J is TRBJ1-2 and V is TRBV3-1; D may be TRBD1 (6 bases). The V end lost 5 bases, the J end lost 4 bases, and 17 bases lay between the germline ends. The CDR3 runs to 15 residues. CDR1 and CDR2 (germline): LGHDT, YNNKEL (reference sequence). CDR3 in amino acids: CASSTHREFGYGYTF. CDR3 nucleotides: TGTGCCAGCAGCACCCACAGGGAGTTCGGCTATGGCTACACCTTC.

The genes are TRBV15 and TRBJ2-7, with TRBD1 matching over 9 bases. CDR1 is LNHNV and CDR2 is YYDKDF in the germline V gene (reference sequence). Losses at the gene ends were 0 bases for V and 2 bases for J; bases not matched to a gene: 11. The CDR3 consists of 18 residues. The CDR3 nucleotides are TGTGCCACCAGCAGAGACCTTCTGCCCCGACAGGGGGCCTACGAGCAGTACTTC. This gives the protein CATSRDLLPRQGAYEQYF. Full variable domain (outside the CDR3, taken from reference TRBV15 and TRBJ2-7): DAMVIQNPRYQVTQFGKPVTLSCSQTLNHNVMYWYQQKSSQAPKLLFHYYDKDFNNEADTPDNFQSRRPNTSFCFLDIRSPGLGDTAMYLCATSRDLLPRQGAYEQYFGPGTRLTVT.

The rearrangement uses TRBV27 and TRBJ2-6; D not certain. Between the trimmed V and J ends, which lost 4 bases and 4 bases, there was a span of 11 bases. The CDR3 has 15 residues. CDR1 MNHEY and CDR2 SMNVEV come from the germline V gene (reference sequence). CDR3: CASSSALSGANVLTF. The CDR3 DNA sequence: TGTGCCAGCAGTTCCGCCCTCTCGGGGGCCAACGTCCTGACTTTC.

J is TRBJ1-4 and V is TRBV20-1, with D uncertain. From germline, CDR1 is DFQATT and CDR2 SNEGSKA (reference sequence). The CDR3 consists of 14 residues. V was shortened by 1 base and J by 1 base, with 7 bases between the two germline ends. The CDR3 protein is CSARGGGTNEKLFF. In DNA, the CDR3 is TGCAGTGCTAGAGGGGGAGGAACTAATGAAAAACTGTTTTTT.

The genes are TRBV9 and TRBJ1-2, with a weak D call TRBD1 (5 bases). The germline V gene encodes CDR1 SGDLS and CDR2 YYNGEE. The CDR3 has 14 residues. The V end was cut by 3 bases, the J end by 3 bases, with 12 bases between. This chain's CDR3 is CASSEAQGHYGYTF. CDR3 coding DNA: TGTGCCAGCAGCGAAGCGCAGGGACACTATGGCTACACCTTC.

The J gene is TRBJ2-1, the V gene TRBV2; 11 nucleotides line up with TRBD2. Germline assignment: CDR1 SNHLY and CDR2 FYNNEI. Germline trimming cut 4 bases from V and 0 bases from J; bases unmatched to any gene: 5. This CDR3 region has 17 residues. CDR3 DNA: TGTGCCAGCAGTGCCCAAACTAGCGGGAGCTCCTACAATGAGCAGTTCTTC. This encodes CASSAQTSGSSYNEQFF.

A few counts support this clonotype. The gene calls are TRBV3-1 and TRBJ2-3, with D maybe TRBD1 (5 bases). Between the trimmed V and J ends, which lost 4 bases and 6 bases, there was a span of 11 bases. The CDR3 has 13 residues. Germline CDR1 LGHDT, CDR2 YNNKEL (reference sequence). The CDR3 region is CASSPPAGDTQYF. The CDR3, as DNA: TGTGCCAGCAGCCCTCCTGCAGGGGATACGCAGTATTTT.

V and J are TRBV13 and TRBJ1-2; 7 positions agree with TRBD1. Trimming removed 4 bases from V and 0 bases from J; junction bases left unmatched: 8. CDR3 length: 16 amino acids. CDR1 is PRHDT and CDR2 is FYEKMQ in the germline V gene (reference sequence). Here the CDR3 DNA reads TGTGCCAGCAGCTACACCCGACAGGGAACTAACTATGGCTACACCTTC. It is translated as CASSYTRQGTNYGYTF. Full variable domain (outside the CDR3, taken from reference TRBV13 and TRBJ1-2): AAGVIQSPRHLIKEKRETATLKCYPIPRHDTVYWYQQGPGQDPQFLISFYEKMQSDKGSIPDRFSAQQFSDYHSELNMSSLELGDSALYFCASSYTRQGTNYGYTFGSGTRLTVV.

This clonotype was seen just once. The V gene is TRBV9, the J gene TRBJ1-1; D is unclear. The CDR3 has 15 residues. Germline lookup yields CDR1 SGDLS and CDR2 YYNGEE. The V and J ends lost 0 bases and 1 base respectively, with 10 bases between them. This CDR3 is CASSVAPKGNTEAFF. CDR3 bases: TGTGCCAGCAGCGTAGCCCCCAAGGGGAACACTGAAGCTTTCTTT. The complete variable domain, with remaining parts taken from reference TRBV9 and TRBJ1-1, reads DSGVTQTPKHLITATGQRVTLRCSPRSGDLSVYWYQQSLDQGLQFLIQYYNGEERAKGNILERFSAQQFPDLHSELNLSSLELGDSALYFCASSVAPKGNTEAFFGQGTRLTVV.

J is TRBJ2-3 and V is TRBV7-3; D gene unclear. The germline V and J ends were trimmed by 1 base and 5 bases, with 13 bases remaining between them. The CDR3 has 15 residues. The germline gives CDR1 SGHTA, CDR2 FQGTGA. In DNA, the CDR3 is TGTGCCAGCAGCTTAATCCGTTTACGAAGAGATACGCAGTATTTT. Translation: CASSLIRLRRDTQYF.

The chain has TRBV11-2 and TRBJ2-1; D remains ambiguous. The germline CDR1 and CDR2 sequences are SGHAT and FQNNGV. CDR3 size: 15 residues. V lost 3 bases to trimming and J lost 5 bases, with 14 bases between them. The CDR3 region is CASSFGLYYDNEQFF. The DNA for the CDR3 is TGTGCCAGCAGCTTCGGCCTCTACTACGACAATGAGCAGTTCTTC. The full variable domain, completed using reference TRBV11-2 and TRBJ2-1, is EAGVAQSPRYKIIEKRQSVAFWCNPISGHATLYWYQQILGQGPKLLIQFQNNGVVDDSQLPKDRFSAERLKGVDSTLKIQPAKLEDSAVYLCASSFGLYYDNEQFFGPGTRLTVL.

The CDR3 DNA sequence: TGCAGTGCTAGTGTGTCGGCAGGACCTTACAATGAGCAGTTCTTC. Translated: CSASVSAGPYNEQFF. The genes are TRBV20-1 and TRBJ2-1; D unclear. Trimming cost V 3 bases and J 4 bases, with 16 bases left between them. The CDR3 runs 15 residues. Germline V gene sequence: CDR1 DFQATT, CDR2 SNEGSKA (reference sequence).

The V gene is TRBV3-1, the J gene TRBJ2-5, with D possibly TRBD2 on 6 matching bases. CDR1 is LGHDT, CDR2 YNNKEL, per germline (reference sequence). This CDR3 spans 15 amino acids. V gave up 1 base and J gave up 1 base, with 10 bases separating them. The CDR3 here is CASSQGSGVQETQYF. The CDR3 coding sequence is TGTGCCAGCAGCCAAGGCTCGGGGGTCCAAGAGACCCAGTACTTC.

DNA of the CDR3: TGCAGCGTTGAAGATGCGGGGAGCAATCAGCCCCAGCATTTT. This encodes CSVEDAGSNQPQHF. The chain employs TRBV29-1 and TRBJ1-5; no definite D call. Germline CDR1 is SQVTM and CDR2 is ANQGSEA. The V gene lost 0 bases and the J gene lost 1 base, with 7 bases spanning the gap. The CDR3 contains 14 residues.

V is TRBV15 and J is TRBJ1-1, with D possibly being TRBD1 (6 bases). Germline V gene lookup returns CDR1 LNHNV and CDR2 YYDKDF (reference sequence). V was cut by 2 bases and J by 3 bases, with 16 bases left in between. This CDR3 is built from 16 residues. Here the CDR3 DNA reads TGTGCCACCAGCAGAACCAACAGGGAGGTAGACACTGAAGCTTTCTTT. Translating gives CATSRTNREVDTEAFF.

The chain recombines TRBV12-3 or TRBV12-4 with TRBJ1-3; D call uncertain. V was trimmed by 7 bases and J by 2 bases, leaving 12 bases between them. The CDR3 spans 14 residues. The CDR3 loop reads CASIRETTGNTIYF. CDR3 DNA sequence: TGTGCCAGCATAAGAGAAACGACTGGAAACACCATATATTTT.